A selection of T cell receptor beta chains follows, all from one sample in a study of blood T cells in healthy people across ages. TCRdb re-called the 5' RACE reads through MiXCR, storing one row per CDR3 protein. This sample carries about 570,000 distinct CDR3 sequences, roughly a quarter of them seen once, and the ten largest clones take approximately 3.5%. These data are also associated with another study on T cells of mothers and their children.

Sequenced: blood. The receptors were sampled from a boy between 2 and 15 years old in good health. Both conserved end residues are part of each CDR3. The D gene is left open where the match is weak.

V	D	J	CDR3
TRBV7-9	-	TRBJ2-1	CASSGRTYNEQFF
TRBV7-9	-	TRBJ2-1	CASSKNRVAKKTEQFF
TRBV28	-	TRBJ1-5	CASIPAGVVDQPQHF
TRBV12-3/TRBV12-4	-	TRBJ2-5	CASSFGQMKETQYF
TRBV15	-	TRBJ2-5	CATSREGKEF
TRBV4-1	-	TRBJ2-1	CASSQLSQRSEQFF
TRBV25-1	-	TRBJ1-2	CATWSARTINYGYTF
TRBV7-9	TRBD2	TRBJ2-3	CASSLDWGGPHTDTQYF
TRBV20-1	-	TRBJ1-2	CSARGLLSGFYGYTF
TRBV5-1	-	TRBJ1-3	CASSLAGRGNTIYF
TRBV7-6	TRBD1	TRBJ2-2	CASSQGQGGTGELFF
TRBV7-2	-	TRBJ1-2	CASSIAALNYGYTF
TRBV7-9	-	TRBJ1-1	CASSTLYRENTEAFF
TRBV11-2	-	TRBJ1-1	CASSFDGYTEAFF
TRBV6-6	-	TRBJ1-1	CASSWGGNTEAFF
TRBV6-6	-	TRBJ1-4	CASSSRKGPTANEKLFF
TRBV28	-	TRBJ2-4	CASSLSGNIQYF
TRBV19	TRBD2	TRBJ2-1	CASSDGAGGYNEQFF
TRBV11-2	TRBD2	TRBJ2-1	CASSSLSGRAYNEQFF
TRBV30	-	TRBJ2-1	CAWSGDSYNEQFF
TRBV20-1	TRBD2	TRBJ2-2	CSARDGTSGTGELFF
TRBV5-5	-	TRBJ2-3	CASSLGRLSGYF
TRBV5-1	TRBD2	TRBJ2-7	CASSFGGRPHEQYF
TRBV5-1	TRBD2	TRBJ2-7	CASSLTVAGGVAYEQYF
TRBV20-1	-	TRBJ1-3	CSARDLGAGGNTIYF
TRBV12-3/TRBV12-4	-	TRBJ1-6	CASRSWRGDSPLHF
TRBV2	-	TRBJ1-2	CASSDYQRGRGYTF
TRBV19	-	TRBJ1-2	CASSILGSLNGYTF
TRBV18	TRBD2	TRBJ2-6	CASSPTREAGANVLTF
TRBV14	-	TRBJ2-5	CASSQRGLKTQYF
TRBV3-1	TRBD2	TRBJ2-7	CASSQLNRGSSYEQYF
TRBV20-1	TRBD2	TRBJ2-7	CSARVTSGGEQYF
TRBV5-1	-	TRBJ2-7	CASSLSWAGTNYEQYF
TRBV4-3	TRBD1	TRBJ2-3	CASSQGVGDTQYF